The following is a T cell receptor beta chain sequence with its context. This entry comes from a study of blood T cells in healthy people across ages. Study-wide context: Every two T cells gave about one barcoded beta molecule via template switching.

The CDR3 sequence is 14 residues long. J lost 11 bases, V lost 5 bases, and 17 bases had no gene match. The germline V gene has CDR1 DFQATT and CDR2 SNEGSKA (reference sequence). Using a J-beta primer mix together with a sample-barcoded 5' primer, a second PCR was run for roughly 6 to 12 cycles. CDR3-containing paired-end reads numbered at least 2.5 million in each sample. TCRdb re-derived calls from the 5' RACE reads in MiXCR, one entry per CDR3 protein. This table has roughly 800,000 distinct CDR3 sequences, 58% appearing once. The chain carries TRBV20-1 and TRBJ2-5; 7 nucleotides align to TRBD2. The sequenced sample was blood. The clonotype was recovered from a man under 40 in good health. CDR3 sequence: CSADSGSVAGEQYF. The CDR3 DNA sequence: TGCAGTGCTGATAGTGGGTCCGTGGCGGGGGAGCAGTACTTC.